This is a list of T cell receptor beta chains from one sample in a study of cytomegalovirus exposure and HLA in healthy donors. Sequencing used immunoSEQ multiplex PCR; TCRdb keeps in-frame clones, though not all of them. The table has nearly 110,000 clones, 71% seen once. Sequencing was done on a sample of PBMCs. The receptor set was obtained from a female donor in good health and CMV-seronegative. Both conserved end residues are part of each CDR3. Each record gives: D gene, J gene, clone size, V gene, CDR3 length, CDR3 DNA, CDR3 protein. D genes are given only for firm matches. A row's size may be missing; if present it is once, few, many or a size class.

d_call: -
j_call: TRBJ1-1
clone_size: -
v_call: TRBV28
cdr3_length: 14
cdr3_nt: TGTGCCAGCAGCCGCCGGGGGGCGAACACTGAAGCTTTCTTT
cdr3_aa: CASSRRGANTEAFF

d_call: TRBD1
j_call: TRBJ1-1
clone_size: -
v_call: TRBV6-5
cdr3_length: 13
cdr3_nt: TGTGCCAGCAGTCGACGACAGGGAACTGAAGCTTTCTTT
cdr3_aa: CASSRRQGTEAFF

d_call: -
j_call: TRBJ2-5
clone_size: -
v_call: TRBV5-5
cdr3_length: 13
cdr3_nt: TGTGCCAGCAGCTTCGGAGCGGAAGAGACCCAGTACTTC
cdr3_aa: CASSFGAEETQYF

d_call: TRBD1
j_call: TRBJ2-7
clone_size: few
v_call: TRBV7-8
cdr3_length: 18
cdr3_nt: TGTGCCAGCAGCTTCAGGACAGGGGGTGACTTCCCGTTCTACGAGCAGTACTTC
cdr3_aa: CASSFRTGGDFPFYEQYF

d_call: -
j_call: TRBJ1-5
clone_size: -
v_call: TRBV2
cdr3_length: 15
cdr3_nt: TGTGCCAGCAGTGAGGGCCGGGGGGGCTCGGGGCCCCAGCATTTT
cdr3_aa: CASSEGRGGSGPQHF

d_call: TRBD2
j_call: TRBJ2-1
clone_size: -
v_call: TRBV27
cdr3_length: 16
cdr3_nt: TGTGCCAGCAGTCCCAGGCCTAGCGGGAGTGGCGATGAGCAGTTCTTC
cdr3_aa: CASSPRPSGSGDEQFF

d_call: -
j_call: TRBJ1-1
clone_size: few
v_call: TRBV6-5
cdr3_length: 14
cdr3_nt: TGTGCCAGCATCCCTTACAGGGATAACGGTGAAGCTTTCTTT
cdr3_aa: CASIPYRDNGEAFF

d_call: -
j_call: TRBJ2-5
clone_size: few
v_call: TRBV19
cdr3_length: 16
cdr3_nt: TGTGCCAGTAGTACTCTTGGACAGTTGGGTATGGAGACCCAGTACTTC
cdr3_aa: CASSTLGQLGMETQYF

d_call: TRBD1
j_call: TRBJ2-5
clone_size: -
v_call: TRBV10-3
cdr3_length: 13
cdr3_nt: TGTGCCATCAGTCCCGACAGGGCGGAGACCCAGTACTTC
cdr3_aa: CAISPDRAETQYF

d_call: TRBD1
j_call: TRBJ1-3
clone_size: -
v_call: TRBV11-2
cdr3_length: 15
cdr3_nt: TGTGCCAGCAGCTCAGGACAGGTCTCTGGAAACACCATATATTTT
cdr3_aa: CASSSGQVSGNTIYF